This TCR beta chain was recorded in a study of human T cells and chemical hapten exposure. Study-wide context: The patient population, which was mostly female, had alopecia areata, totalis or universalis. Study-wide results and caveats: After DPC sensitization, TCRs above 1 in 1000 frequency showed no change.

Trimming cost V 6 bases and J 4 bases; bases outside gene matches: 8. The CDR3 has 14 residues. CDR1 is SEHNR and CDR2 is FQNEAQ in the germline V gene (reference sequence). What the library attached to individual cDNA molecules were unique molecular identifiers. TCRdb re-called the RACE reads through MiXCR, storing one row per CDR3 protein. The sample includes 60,000 to 70,000 distinct CDR3 sequences, about 10% seen only once; the top ten take about 5.2%. Time point in this sample: pre-sensitization, week 0. The treatment here: therapeutic diphenylcyclopropenone sensitization with weekly scalp DPC. Ahead of applying each patch test, blood was sampled. The sample holds many counts of this clonotype. Its antigen is not identified.

The source is a woman between 45 and 65 years old with alopecia areata. Some clones in this sample may be carry-over from other donors' samples. The sequencing here drew on whole blood, taken in connection with sensitization to the hapten diphenylcyclopropenone (DPC). The chain links TRBV7-9 to TRBJ2-5, with TRBD2 matching 7 bases. The CDR3 protein is CASRSTGGPETQYF. Written as DNA, the CDR3 is TGTGCCAGCAGATCGACGGGAGGTCCAGAGACCCAGTACTTC.